The source of this TCR beta chain is a study of T cells in Graves' hyperthyroidism and ophthalmopathy. Study-level information: Blood from the periphery was taken at initial diagnosis, before any treatment. Study outcomes and limitations: The model's output predicted ophthalmopathy at a median of roughly seven months prior to onset. Blood samples included most of the expanded thyroid clonotypes exceeding 0.001.

Amplified regions were TCR beta CDR3 sequences from RNA transcripts. The primer set for the first-round RT-PCR of the TCR CDR3 was HTBI. MiXCR was run by TCRdb on the multiplex PCR reads, yielding one entry per CDR3 protein. The sample has about 840,000 distinct CDR3 sequences, over 35% seen once. V was trimmed by 7 bases and J by 4 bases, leaving 5 bases between them. Germline CDR1 LNHDA, CDR2 SQIVND (reference sequence). CDR3 length equals 12 residues. This clonotype was detected only a few times. Its antigen is not identified. The clonotype originates from a man aged 18 to 29 with Graves' hyperthyroidism. The chain is built from TRBV19 and TRBJ2-6; D is undetermined. Sequenced: blood. DNA for the CDR3: TGTGCCAGTACCCCAGGGGCCAACGTCCTGACTTTC. This translates into CASTPGANVLTF.